Listed here are 20 T cell receptor beta chains from one sample, sequenced in a study of CD8+ T cells in alopecia areata. The sequencing template was cDNA reverse transcribed from extracted RNA. Profiled with immunoSEQ multiplex PCR; TCRdb holds only in-frame clones, not every one. This sample has roughly 150,000 clones, with about 53% found just once. Source: CD8+ T cells sorted from blood, taken at week 0. The receptors originated from a human donor with alopecia areata.

This clone was counted between two and nine times. The J gene is TRBJ2-3, the V gene TRBV10-2; D gene ambiguous. V shed 6 bases and J shed 0 bases, with 10 bases lying between them. CDR1 is WSHSY and CDR2 is SAAADI in the germline V gene. The CDR3 is 14 amino acids. The CDR3 region is CASSDVGSTDTQYF. Written as DNA, the CDR3 is TGCGCCAGCAGCGACGTGGGAAGCACAGATACGCAGTATTTT.

V is TRBV29-1 and J is TRBJ2-4; D is possibly TRBD1 or TRBD2 (5 bases each). This CDR3 region has 14 residues. Trimming took 1 base from V and 3 from J, leaving 10 bases between them. The germline gives CDR1 SQVTM, CDR2 ANQGSEA. CDR3 sequence reads: CSVEARDDKNIQYF. In nucleotides, the CDR3 is TGCAGCGTTGAAGCCAGGGACGACAAAAACATTCAGTACTTC.

There are a few counts of this clone. The chain combines TRBV5-1 with TRBJ1-1; D ambiguous. The CDR3 is made up of 13 amino acids. Germline values: CDR1 SGHRS, CDR2 YFSETQ. V was clipped by 5 bases and J by 1 base, with 9 bases between them. CDR3 sequence reads: CASRINRNTEAFF. In DNA, the CDR3 is TGCGCCAGCAGGATTAACAGGAACACTGAAGCTTTCTTT.

This clone came up a few times. This chain connects TRBV29-1 to TRBJ2-5; 10 bases match TRBD2. J lost 5 bases, V lost 6 bases, and 9 bases had no gene match. Germline assignment: CDR1 SQVTM and CDR2 ANQGSEA. The CDR3 extends over 14 amino acids. CDR3 nucleotides: TGCAGCGTCCTTATAGCGGGGGGCGGGGAGACCCAGTACTTC. It codes for CSVLIAGGGETQYF.

This CDR3 reads CASSRPLIQPQHF. CDR3 sequence (DNA): TGCGCCAGCAGTCGCCCGTTAATTCAGCCCCAGCATTTT. The chain carries TRBV23-1 and TRBJ1-5; no clear D. TRBV23-1 is reported as an ORF; its role is uncertain. The CDR3 has 13 amino acids. The V end was cut by 4 bases, the J end by 6 bases, with 10 bases between.

The chain is built from TRBV4-3 and TRBJ2-7, with D tentatively TRBD2 (5 bases). This CDR3 contains 15 residues. V was trimmed by 0 bases and J by 3 bases, leaving 12 bases between them. Germline assignment: CDR1 LGHNA and CDR2 YSLEER. CDR3 region: CASSQDRTADYEQYF. DNA of the CDR3: TGCGCCAGCAGCCAAGATCGGACTGCTGACTACGAGCAGTACTTC.

In its sample, this clone was seen a few times. The rearrangement links TRBV5-4 to TRBJ2-7; D is uncertain. Trimming cost V 0 bases and J 2 bases, with 12 bases left between them. Germline CDR1 SGHNT, CDR2 YYREEE (reference sequence). This CDR3 is built from 15 residues. As DNA, the CDR3 is TGTGCCAGCAGCTTGGGAGGTGGCCTACCCTACGAGCAGTACTTC. This translates into CASSLGGGLPYEQYF.

This clone was picked up a small number of times. The V call is TRBV29-1, the J call TRBJ2-1; TRBD2 is a possible D gene (6 bases). This CDR3 comprises 10 residues. Germline assignment: CDR1 SQVTM and CDR2 ANQGSEA. V was clipped by 4 bases and J by 16 bases, with 14 bases between them. The CDR3 DNA is TGCAGCGTTGGTGGGACTGGTTACTTCTTC. Its protein is CSVGGTGYFF.

The chain carries TRBV30 and TRBJ1-5; tentative D call: TRBD1 (5 bases). Trimming cost V 3 bases and J 9 bases, with 12 bases left between them. The CDR3 has 12 residues. CDR1 is GTSNPN and CDR2 is SVGIG in the germline V gene (reference sequence). CDR3 protein: CAWSLSGGPQHF. In DNA, the CDR3 is TGTGCCTGGAGCCTATCGGGGGGGCCCCAGCATTTT.

This clone was recorded a few times. The J gene is TRBJ2-6, the V gene TRBV28, with 8 bases fitting TRBD2. CDR3 length equals 17 residues. Trimming removed 6 bases from V and 2 bases from J; junction bases left unmatched: 9. Looked up from germline, CDR1 is MDHEN and CDR2 is SYDVKM. Here the CDR3 reads CASRNAWRGAGANVLTF. The DNA for the CDR3 is TGTGCCAGCAGAAATGCGTGGCGGGGGGCTGGGGCCAACGTCCTGACTTTC.

The chain employs TRBV6-5 and TRBJ2-1; weak D call: TRBD2 (5 bases). The CDR3 is 15 amino acids. Germline V gene lookup returns CDR1 MNHEY and CDR2 SVGAGI. With 2 bases removed from V and 5 bases from J, the gap between germline ends came to 13 bases. The DNA of the CDR3 is TGTGCCAGCAGTTACGGAAACCGAGGGAACAATGAGCAGTTCTTC. Protein product: CASSYGNRGNNEQFF.

The V call is TRBV28, the J call TRBJ2-7, with 9 bases fitting TRBD1. Per the germline V gene, CDR1 is MDHEN and CDR2 is SYDVKM. This CDR3 region has 13 residues. J gave up 5 bases and V 3 bases, and 2 bases lay outside the gene matches. The DNA of the CDR3 is TGTGCCAGCAGTTTGACAGGGGGGAACGAGCAGTACTTC. Protein product: CASSLTGGNEQYF.

The rearrangement joins TRBV29-1 to TRBJ1-2, with D maybe TRBD1 (5 bases). Trimming cost V 6 bases and J 6 bases, with 11 bases left between them. The CDR3 is 11 residues long. Germline CDR1 SQVTM, CDR2 ANQGSEA. CDR3 sequence (DNA): TGCAGCGTAGAGCAGGGAGATGGCTACACCTTC. Translated: CSVEQGDGYTF.

The rearrangement links TRBV4-3 to TRBJ2-7, with D possibly being TRBD1 (5 bases). The germline CDR1 and CDR2 sequences are LGHNA and YSLEER. The CDR3 totals 14 residues. Trimming removed 0 bases from V and 5 bases from J, with 11 bases in between. CDR3 region: CASSQEGASDEQYF. Written as DNA, the CDR3 is TGCGCCAGCAGCCAAGAAGGGGCTTCTGACGAGCAGTACTTC.

The chain employs TRBV29-1 and TRBJ2-3, with D tentatively TRBD1 (6 bases). The germline CDR1 and CDR2 sequences are SQVTM and ANQGSEA. CDR3 length: 13 residues. V lost 6 bases, J lost 5 bases, and 15 bases lay in between. CDR3 nucleotide sequence: TGCAGCGTCTGGCAGGGGCAGGAAGATACGCAGTATTTT. Translated: CSVWQGQEDTQYF.

The rearrangement links TRBV13 to TRBJ1-1; D uncertain. Trimming took off 5 bases at V and 8 bases at J, with 9 bases between the two ends. The CDR3 has 11 residues. Germline assignment: CDR1 PRHDT and CDR2 FYEKMQ (reference sequence). The CDR3 coding sequence is TGTGCCAGCAGCCCCGGCCTGGAAGCTTTCTTT. Protein sequence: CASSPGLEAFF. The full variable domain, in which reference TRBV13 and TRBJ1-1 provide the parts outside the CDR3, is AAGVIQSPRHLIKEKRETATLKCYPIPRHDTVYWYQQGPGQDPQFLISFYEKMQSDKGSIPDRFSAQQFSDYHSELNMSSLELGDSALYFCASSPGLEAFFGQGTRLTVV.

A note on this clone: Distinct nucleotide sequences in the sample also encode this CDR3. This chain uses TRBV27 with TRBJ1-6; no firm D call. Germline loops: CDR1 MNHEY, CDR2 SMNVEV (reference sequence). V was cut by 6 bases and J by 6 bases, with 9 bases left in between. This CDR3 is 13 amino acids long. The chain's CDR3 is CASSLLGNSPLHF. The CDR3 DNA reads as TGTGCCAGCAGCCTCCTCGGTAATTCACCCCTCCACTTT.

The rearrangement joins TRBV6-5 to TRBJ1-6; D unresolved. The germline V and J ends were trimmed by 6 bases and 5 bases, with 14 bases remaining between them. The CDR3 has 15 amino acids. In germline, CDR1 is MNHEY, CDR2 SVGAGI. The CDR3: CASRPVDGDNSPLHF. The DNA for the CDR3 is TGTGCCAGCAGACCAGTGGACGGTGATAATTCACCCCTCCACTTT.

The rearrangement joins TRBV30 to TRBJ2-1, with D possibly being TRBD2 (6 bases). Germline loops: CDR1 GTSNPN, CDR2 SVGIG (reference sequence). This CDR3 is built from 15 residues. The V gene lost 1 base and the J gene lost 8 bases, with 18 bases spanning the gap. In DNA form, the CDR3 reads TGTGCCTGGAGTGCCGAGGACCTCACGGGGGATGAGCAGTTCTTC. Amino acids: CAWSAEDLTGDEQFF.

The V call is TRBV7-8, the J call TRBJ2-7; a possible D gene is TRBD1 (5 bases). This CDR3 region has 16 residues. Deletions cut 4 bases from V and 3 bases from J, with 19 bases between. Germline CDR1 SGHVS, CDR2 FQNEAQ. CDR3 sequence (DNA): TGTGCCAGCAGCTCGAGCAGACAGTACCATCTCTACGAGCAGTACTTC. Its translation: CASSSSRQYHLYEQYF.